Each of the 26 T cell receptor beta chains below was sequenced from the same sample in a study of STAT5B mutations in CD4+ large granular lymphocyte leukemia. Clones were sequenced by immunoSEQ multiplex PCR, and TCRdb holds only the in-frame ones, with some missing. The sample holds 25,000 to 35,000 clones; approximately 81% are singletons and the top ten take about 2.5%. The sample was CD4+ T cells from blood buffy coats. All receptors derive from a human donor in good health.

J is TRBJ2-2 and V is TRBV11-3, with a possible D match to TRBD1 (5 bases). Trimming took off 4 bases at V and 4 bases at J, with 7 bases between the two ends. The CDR3 is 13 amino acids. Looked up from germline, CDR1 is SGHNT and CDR2 is YENEEA. The CDR3 region has the DNA TGTGCCAGCAGCTCGCAGGGCACCGGGGAGCTGTTTTTT. The encoded protein is CASSSQGTGELFF.

The chain combines TRBV19 with TRBJ2-3, with D uncertain. The length of the CDR3 is 16 residues. Per germline, CDR1 LNHDA and CDR2 SQIVND (reference sequence). V lost 0 bases and J 2 bases, leaving 12 bases between the germline ends. DNA for the CDR3: TGTGCCAGTAGTATAGATGGCCGACGGCCCACAGATACGCAGTATTTT. The encoded protein is CASSIDGRRPTDTQYF.

This clone has more than one count but fewer than ten. CDR3 loop: CASSLLDRGHRETQYF. CDR3 nucleotide sequence: TGTGCCAGCAGCCTTCTGGACAGGGGGCATAGGGAGACCCAGTACTTC. V usage is TRBV9 and J usage is TRBJ2-5, with TRBD1 matching over 11 bases. Germline values: CDR1 SGDLS, CDR2 YYNGEE. The CDR3 has 16 residues. The J segment lost 5 bases and the V segment lost 4 bases, leaving 10 bases of the junction unmatched.

The chain links TRBV7-3 to TRBJ1-6, with 9 bases matching TRBD1. The germline V gene has CDR1 SGHTA and CDR2 FQGTGA. After removal of 5 bases from V and 11 bases from J, the junction contained 10 bases not matched to a gene. This CDR3 has 15 residues. CDR3 protein: CASSEGTGNLAPLHF. The CDR3, as DNA: TGTGCCAGCAGCGAAGGGACAGGGAATTTGGCACCCCTCCACTTT.

This clone came up a few times. The chain has TRBV4-2 and TRBJ2-7, with 7 bases matching TRBD2. Unmatched junction bases numbered 4, after V lost 0 bases and J lost 2 bases. The CDR3 covers 15 residues. Germline values: CDR1 LGHNA, CDR2 YNFKEQ. The CDR3 sequence: CASSQEASGPYEQYF. The CDR3 DNA is TGTGCCAGCAGCCAAGAGGCTAGCGGACCCTACGAGCAGTACTTC.

The V and J genes are TRBV19 and TRBJ2-1; D is ambiguous. Trimming pared 8 bases from V and 6 bases from J, leaving 14 bases between. This CDR3 is 13 amino acids long. Germline V CDR1 and CDR2: LNHDA, SQIVND (reference sequence). CDR3 nucleotides: TGTGCCAGTGCCAACGGGCCGGTCAATGAGCAGTTCTTC. It is translated as CASANGPVNEQFF.

The rearrangement links TRBV19 to TRBJ2-7; TRBD1 aligns across 9 bases. Germline V gives CDR1 LNHDA, CDR2 SQIVND (reference sequence). This CDR3 region has 17 residues. V lost 3 bases to trimming and J lost 6 bases; unmatched junction nucleotides: 15. The CDR3 DNA reads TGTGCCAGTAGTATGGACGGCAAGGACAGGGGATTCGTCGAGCAGTACTTC. Encoded protein: CASSMDGKDRGFVEQYF. Full variable domain (missing parts from reference TRBV19 and TRBJ2-7): DGGITQSPKYLFRKEGQNVTLSCEQNLNHDAMYWYRQDPGQGLRLIYYSQIVNDFQKGDIAEGYSVSREKKESFPLTVTSAQKNPTAFYLCASSMDGKDRGFVEQYFGPGTRLTVT.

This chain uses TRBV30 with TRBJ2-7; no firm D call. Per germline, CDR1 GTSNPN and CDR2 SVGIG (reference sequence). Trimming removed 6 bases from V and 2 bases from J, with 8 bases in between. The length of the CDR3 is 11 residues. CDR3 sequence reads: CACRQAYEQYF. CDR3 DNA sequence: TGTGCCTGTCGGCAGGCCTACGAGCAGTACTTC. Filled out from reference TRBV30 and TRBJ2-7, the complete variable domain reads SQTIHQWPATLVQPVGSPLSLECTVEGTSNPNLYWYRQAAGRGLQLLFYSVGIGQISSEVPQNLSASRPQDRQFILSSKKLLLSDSGFYLCACRQAYEQYFGPGTRLTVT.

The chain is built from TRBV21-1 and TRBJ2-3; the DNA was not used to check the table's D call, TRBD2. TRBV21-1 is a pseudogene segment. The CDR3 consists of 15 residues. The CDR3 DNA follows: TGTGCCAGCAGCACTCAAGCGGGAGAAGTAGATACGCAGTATTTT. Residues: CASSTQAGEVDTQYF.

The chain carries TRBV7-2 and TRBJ2-5; D might be TRBD2 (5 bases). The germline gives CDR1 SGHTA, CDR2 FQGNSA. CDR3 size: 14 residues. V gave up 6 bases and J gave up 1 base, with 12 bases separating them. The CDR3 DNA reads as TGTGCCAGCAGAAGCGGCCCCTTCCAAGAGACCCAGTACTTC. It encodes CASRSGPFQETQYF.

This chain uses TRBV19 with TRBJ2-3; D is ambiguous. Between the trimmed V and J ends, which lost 1 base and 0 bases, there was a span of 11 bases. This CDR3 has 16 residues. CDR1 and CDR2 from the germline V gene are LNHDA and SQIVND (reference sequence). Here the CDR3 reads CASSIGVQTSTDTQYF. CDR3 in DNA: TGTGCCAGTAGTATAGGGGTACAGACCAGCACAGATACGCAGTATTTT.

This sequence joins TRBV4-2 and TRBJ2-3, with 7 bases lining up with TRBD2. Germline-derived CDR1 and CDR2 are LGHNA and YNFKEQ. After removal of 3 bases from V and 0 bases from J, the junction contained 12 bases not matched to a gene. The CDR3 extends over 18 amino acids. CDR3 bases: TGTGCCAGCAGCCACCCTGGGATAGCGGGTAGAAGCACAGATACGCAGTATTTT. It yields the protein CASSHPGIAGRSTDTQYF.

The V call is TRBV15, the J call TRBJ2-1; 7 positions match TRBD2. The CDR3 consists of 13 residues. Germline CDR1 and CDR2: LNHNV and YYDKDF (reference sequence). The J segment lost 12 bases and the V segment lost 0 bases, leaving 5 bases of the junction unmatched. The CDR3 loop is CATSRDRGVRQFF. The CDR3 coding sequence is TGTGCCACCAGCAGAGATCGGGGGGTTAGGCAGTTCTTC.

There are a few counts of this clone. The chain links TRBV18 to TRBJ1-1, with a possible D match to TRBD1 (5 bases). This CDR3 spans 16 amino acids. In germline, CDR1 is KGHSH, CDR2 LQKENI. V lost 0 bases, J lost 6 bases, and 17 bases lay in between. The DNA of the CDR3 is TGTGCCAGCTCACCACCGAACCATTTTGGGGACCCTGAAGCTTTCTTT. Translating gives CASSPPNHFGDPEAFF.

There are a few counts of this clone. The rearrangement joins TRBV4-1 to TRBJ2-7; 9 bases match TRBD1. After removal of 1 base from V and 4 bases from J, the junction contained 5 bases not matched to a gene. CDR3 length equals 15 residues. Germline CDR1 is MGHRA and CDR2 is YSYEKL. The DNA for the CDR3 is TGCGCCAGCAGCCAAGCCCGGGACAGGGTGTACGAGCAGTACTTC. Encoded protein: CASSQARDRVYEQYF.

The chain carries TRBV28 and TRBJ1-6; D not resolved. The CDR3 is 17 amino acids. The V end lost 1 base, the J end lost 0 bases, and 10 bases lay between the germline ends. CDR1 MDHEN and CDR2 SYDVKM come from the germline V gene. The CDR3 DNA is TGTGCCAGCAGTTTATTTAGTCTAAGCTCCTATAATTCACCCCTCCACTTT. It encodes CASSLFSLSSYNSPLHF. Complete variable domain (other parts from reference TRBV28 and TRBJ1-6): DVKVTQSSRYLVKRTGEKVFLECVQDMDHENMFWYRQDPGLGLRLIYFSYDVKMKEKGDIPEGYSVSREKKERFSLILESASTNQTSMYLCASSLFSLSSYNSPLHFGNGTRLTVT.

This chain connects TRBV11-2 to TRBJ1-2; no definite D call. The CDR3 is 13 residues long. Germline V gene sequence: CDR1 SGHAT, CDR2 FQNNGV. The germline V and J ends were trimmed by 6 bases and 8 bases, with 16 bases remaining between them. The CDR3 protein is CASRDRHSSGYTF. The CDR3 bases are TGTGCCAGCAGAGACCGACATTCTTCGGGCTACACCTTC.

The genes are TRBV2 and TRBJ2-7; 7 nucleotides align to TRBD2. CDR3 length: 14 residues. V dropped 7 bases and J dropped 3; count of bases not matched to a gene: 9. Germline CDR1 is SNHLY and CDR2 is FYNNEI. CDR3 in DNA: TGTGCCAGCAAGGAGGCTAGCGGCTACTACGAGCAGTACTTC. Its protein product is CASKEASGYYEQYF.

The chain's CDR3 is CASSPKRSSGSTDTQYF. CDR3 DNA sequence: TGTGCCAGCAGTCCGAAACGATCTAGCGGATCCACAGATACGCAGTATTTT. This chain joins TRBV28 and TRBJ2-3, with 7 bases lining up with TRBD2. The CDR3 totals 17 residues. CDR1 is MDHEN, CDR2 SYDVKM, per germline. V was pared by 5 bases and J by 2 bases, with 13 bases of the junction left unmatched.

This clone was seen a single time. The rearrangement joins TRBV4-3 to TRBJ2-7; no definite D call. CDR1 is LGHNA and CDR2 is YSLEER in the germline V gene. Trimming removed 0 bases from V and 3 bases from J, with 12 bases in between. This CDR3 contains 15 residues. CDR3 DNA sequence: TGCGCCAGCAGCCAAGATTTGGCAGCACTCTACGAGCAGTACTTC. Protein: CASSQDLAALYEQYF.

The CDR3 DNA is TGTGCCAGTAGTATCGGGGGTGGGTCAGGGCCTGGAAACACCATATATTTT. Translation gives CASSIGGGSGPGNTIYF. The rearrangement joins TRBV19 to TRBJ1-3, with TRBD1 as a possible D gene (5 bases). Trimming removed 3 bases at V and 2 bases at J, with 17 bases between. This CDR3 region has 17 residues. CDR1 and CDR2 (germline): LNHDA, SQIVND (reference sequence).

J is TRBJ1-1 and V is TRBV11-2; D call uncertain. The CDR3 is 13 residues long. Per the germline V gene, CDR1 is SGHAT and CDR2 is FQNNGV. V lost 4 bases to trimming and J lost 4 bases, with 10 bases between them. CDR3 DNA sequence: TGTGCCAGCAGCTCCGAGGGTGGCACTGAAGCTTTCTTT. This translates into CASSSEGGTEAFF.

In this sample, this clone turned up a few times. This chain links TRBV28 with TRBJ1-2; D is ambiguous. The V end lost 10 bases, the J end lost 8 bases, and 14 bases lay between the germline ends. Germline CDR1 is MDHEN and CDR2 is SYDVKM. The CDR3 covers 11 residues. The DNA for the CDR3 is TGTGCCACCGAGAGTTTATCGGGCTACACCTTC. Translated, it gives CATESLSGYTF.

The gene calls are TRBV10-3 and TRBJ2-5; 10 bases match TRBD1. Germline V gives CDR1 ENHRY, CDR2 SYGVKD. The trim removed 2 bases at V and 1 base at J, leaving 13 bases unmatched. CDR3 length equals 19 residues. CDR3 nucleotides: TGTGCCATCAGTGAGACCGCTCCGGGACAGGGGCCGACCCAAGAGACCCAGTACTTC. This sequence encodes CAISETAPGQGPTQETQYF.

This clone was detected only once. V is TRBV6-1 and J is TRBJ2-7, with 7 bases that match TRBD2. Trimming took 6 bases from V and 2 from J; bases not matched to a gene: 7. The germline CDR1 and CDR2 sequences are MNHNS and SASEGT. The CDR3 runs 14 residues. CDR3 bases: TGTGCCAGCAGCGGGAGGAGGGTTCCCTACGAGCAGTACTTC. It is translated as CASSGRRVPYEQYF.

This sequence joins TRBV5-3 and TRBJ2-3; 7 positions match TRBD2. TRBV5-3 is known as an ORF, though its function is uncertain. The CDR3 runs to 17 residues. The V segment lost 4 bases and the J segment 1 base; nucleotides outside the gene matches: 12. The CDR3 protein is CARSPGWRERGTDTQYF. CDR3 nucleotide sequence: TGTGCCAGAAGCCCTGGCTGGCGGGAGCGCGGCACAGATACGCAGTATTTT.